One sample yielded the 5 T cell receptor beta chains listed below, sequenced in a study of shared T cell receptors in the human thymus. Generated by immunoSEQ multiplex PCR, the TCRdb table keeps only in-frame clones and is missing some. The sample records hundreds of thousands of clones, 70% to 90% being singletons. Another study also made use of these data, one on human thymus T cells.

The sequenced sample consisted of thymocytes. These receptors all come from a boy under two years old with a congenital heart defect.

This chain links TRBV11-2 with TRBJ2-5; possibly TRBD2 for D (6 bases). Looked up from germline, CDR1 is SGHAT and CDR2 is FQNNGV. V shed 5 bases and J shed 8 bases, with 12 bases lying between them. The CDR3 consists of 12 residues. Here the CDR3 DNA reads TGTGCCAGCAGCCACCGGACTAATACCCAGTACTTC. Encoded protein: CASSHRTNTQYF.

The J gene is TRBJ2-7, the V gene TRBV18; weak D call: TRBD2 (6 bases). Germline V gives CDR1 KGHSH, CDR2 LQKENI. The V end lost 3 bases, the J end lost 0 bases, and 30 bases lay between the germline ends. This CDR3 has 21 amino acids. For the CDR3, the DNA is TGTGCCAGCTCACCGGGGCTTAAATGGCGGGACGATCCCCTAAACTCCTACGAGCAGTACTTC. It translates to CASSPGLKWRDDPLNSYEQYF.

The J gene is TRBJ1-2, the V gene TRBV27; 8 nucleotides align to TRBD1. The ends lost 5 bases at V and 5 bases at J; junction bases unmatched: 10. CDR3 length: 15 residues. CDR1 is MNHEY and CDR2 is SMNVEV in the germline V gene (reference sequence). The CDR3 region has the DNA TGTGCCAGCAGTCCACGACAGGGGACGGGGTATGGCTACACCTTC. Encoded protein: CASSPRQGTGYGYTF.

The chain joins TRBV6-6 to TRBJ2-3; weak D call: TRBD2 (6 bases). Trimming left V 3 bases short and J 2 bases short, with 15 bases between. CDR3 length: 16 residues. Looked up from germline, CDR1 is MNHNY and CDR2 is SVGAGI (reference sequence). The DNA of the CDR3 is TGTGCCAGCAGTTATCCCCCCGGGAGAAACACAGATACGCAGTATTTT. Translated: CASSYPPGRNTDTQYF.

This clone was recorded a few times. Written as DNA, the CDR3 is TGCGCCAGCAGCCCCCTGGGACATCCTTCCTACGAGCAGTACTTC. It encodes CASSPLGHPSYEQYF. This chain connects TRBV4-3 to TRBJ2-7; tentative D call: TRBD1 (6 bases). The CDR3 consists of 15 residues. Germline-derived CDR1 and CDR2 are LGHNA and YSLEER. Trimming stripped 4 bases from V and 1 base from J, with 14 bases between.